The next 24 T cell receptor beta chains were all read from a single sample in a study of blood T cell repertoires in COVID-19. Assay: immunoSEQ multiplex PCR; the TCRdb copy retains only in-frame clones and omits some. The sample has 250,000 or so clones, roughly 85% seen once. Sequencing was done on a sample of PBMCs or T cells enriched from blood (not recorded which). Receptors originate from a man younger than 45 who had recovered from COVID-19.

In its sample, this clone was seen a few times. The chain employs TRBV4-2 and TRBJ2-7, with 8 bases matching TRBD1. This CDR3 is built from 14 residues. Germline CDR1 is LGHNA and CDR2 is YNFKEQ. The ends lost 1 base at V and 7 bases at J; junction bases unmatched: 6. The CDR3 coding sequence is TGTGCCAGCAGCCAAGGGACAGGGCTGGGTGAGCAGTACTTC. Translated: CASSQGTGLGEQYF.

The chain employs TRBV5-1 and TRBJ2-7, with 10 bases that match TRBD2. V was clipped by 5 bases and J by 5 bases; unmatched bases: 7. CDR1 is SGHRS, CDR2 YFSETQ, per germline. This CDR3 has 14 amino acids. The CDR3 loop is CASRQLAGFHEQYF. The DNA for the CDR3 is TGCGCCAGCAGGCAACTAGCGGGATTCCACGAGCAGTACTTC.

This clone has more than one count but fewer than ten. The chain combines TRBV6-5 with TRBJ1-5, with 9 bases lining up with TRBD1. Losses at the gene ends were 0 bases for V and 3 bases for J; bases not matched to a gene: 3. CDR3 size: 16 residues. The germline gives CDR1 MNHEY, CDR2 SVGAGI. The CDR3 loop reads CASSYSGQGFNQPQHF. The DNA of the CDR3 is TGTGCCAGCAGTTACTCGGGACAGGGTTTCAATCAGCCCCAGCATTTT.

The gene calls are TRBV19 and TRBJ1-6; 10 bases fit TRBD1. The germline CDR1 and CDR2 sequences are LNHDA and SQIVND (reference sequence). V lost 6 bases and J lost 7; bases outside the gene matches: 6. CDR3 size: 15 residues. The CDR3 nucleotides read TGTGCCAGTAGAGGGACAGGGGTCGACAATTCACCCCTCCACTTT. Protein product: CASRGTGVDNSPLHF.

This clone was observed once. This chain links TRBV14 with TRBJ1-1; 8 nucleotides line up with TRBD1. CDR1 and CDR2 (germline): SGHDN, FVKESK. The V segment lost 1 base and the J segment 2 bases; nucleotides outside the gene matches: 6. The CDR3 is 16 amino acids. The CDR3 DNA sequence: TGTGCCAGCAGCCAAGTCGGCAGGGGGCGAAACACTGAAGCTTTCTTT. Translated, it gives CASSQVGRGRNTEAFF.

This chain uses TRBV3-1 (or the pseudogene TRBV3-2) with TRBJ2-7; maybe TRBD2 (5 bases). CDR3 length: 14 amino acids. Germline CDR1 and CDR2: LGHDT and YNNKEL (reference sequence). The germline V and J ends were trimmed by 7 bases and 7 bases, with 20 bases remaining between them. The CDR3 is CASTSARFPGEQYF. In DNA, the CDR3 is TGTGCCAGCACCTCGGCCAGGTTTCCGGGGGAGCAGTACTTC.

This chain links TRBV28 with TRBJ1-2, with 7 bases that match TRBD1. The ends lost 5 bases at V and 2 bases at J; junction bases unmatched: 8. The CDR3 runs 15 residues. CDR1 and CDR2 (germline): MDHEN, SYDVKM. The CDR3 DNA is TGTGCCAGCAGTGACCCTCAGGGGGGCAACTATGGCTACACCTTC. Its protein is CASSDPQGGNYGYTF.

The rearrangement links TRBV5-1 to TRBJ1-1; unclear D gene. Trimming took 0 bases from V and 4 from J, leaving 10 bases between them. CDR3 length: 14 residues. Germline CDR1 SGHRS, CDR2 YFSETQ. CDR3 region: CASSLEGGSTEAFF. The DNA for the CDR3 is TGCGCCAGCAGCTTGGAGGGAGGGAGCACTGAAGCTTTCTTT.

The sample holds one count of this clone. The gene calls are TRBV19 and TRBJ1-6; no reliable D call. This CDR3 region has 13 residues. V lost 11 bases, J lost 4 bases, and 12 bases lay in between. Germline assignment: CDR1 LNHDA and CDR2 SQIVND (reference sequence). This CDR3 reads CASRQTYNSPLHF. CDR3 in DNA: TGTGCCTCCCGGCAGACTTATAATTCACCCCTCCACTTT.

V and J are TRBV18 and TRBJ1-5; D ambiguous. In germline, CDR1 is KGHSH, CDR2 LQKENI. CDR3 size: 14 residues. V was shortened by 4 bases and J by 7 bases, with 14 bases between the two germline ends. CDR3 region: CASSRVGGQQPQHF. As DNA, the CDR3 is TGTGCCAGCTCACGGGTGGGTGGGCAGCAGCCCCAGCATTTT.

V is TRBV29-1 and J is TRBJ2-2; 7 positions agree with TRBD1. Germline V gene data show CDR1 as SQVTM and CDR2 as ANQGSEA. V was pared by 6 bases and J by 6 bases, with 13 bases of the junction left unmatched. The length of the CDR3 is 15 residues. The DNA for the CDR3 is TGCAGCGTCTTGAGGGGGCGAGGCAACGCCGGGGAGCTGTTTTTT. This translates into CSVLRGRGNAGELFF.

This clone has just one count. This chain joins TRBV28 and TRBJ1-2, with D possibly being TRBD1 (6 bases). From germline, CDR1 is MDHEN and CDR2 SYDVKM. Trimming pared 8 bases from V and 5 bases from J, leaving 18 bases between. This CDR3 contains 14 residues. CDR3 nucleotide sequence: TGTGCCAGCGGTCGGGGGGGCGATTTGTATGGCTACACCTTC. The encoded protein is CASGRGGDLYGYTF.

The CDR3 DNA sequence: TGTGCCAGCAGTGAATCAGGGTTTGCTGGAAACACCATATATTTT. This translates into CASSESGFAGNTIYF. The rearrangement links TRBV2 to TRBJ1-3; D perhaps matches TRBD1 (5 bases). This CDR3 spans 15 amino acids. Germline-derived CDR1 and CDR2 are SNHLY and FYNNEI. V lost 2 bases and J 2 bases, leaving 10 bases between the germline ends.

In DNA form, the CDR3 reads TGTGCCACCAGCAGGCCCGGGACTAGCGGGAGCCTTACGCAGTATTTT. This encodes CATSRPGTSGSLTQYF. The chain couples TRBV15 to TRBJ2-3, with 14 bases that match TRBD2. CDR3 length equals 16 residues. Trimming at V came to 3 bases and at J to 8 bases, leaving 7 bases not matched to a gene. The germline V gene encodes CDR1 LNHNV and CDR2 YYDKDF (reference sequence).

The gene calls are TRBV5-4 and TRBJ2-5; 8 positions agree with TRBD1. After removal of 5 bases from V and 1 base from J, the junction contained 1 base not matched to a gene. CDR3 length equals 13 residues. From germline, CDR1 is SGHNT and CDR2 YYREEE (reference sequence). This chain's CDR3 is CASRGQAQETQYF. In nucleotides, the CDR3 is TGTGCCAGCAGGGGACAGGCCCAAGAGACCCAGTACTTC.

The chain uses TRBV28 and TRBJ2-7; TRBD2 is a possible D gene (6 bases). Trimming left V 5 bases short and J 4 bases short, with 15 bases between. Germline V gene data show CDR1 as MDHEN and CDR2 as SYDVKM. The CDR3 totals 14 residues. This CDR3 reads CASSPSLGGYEQYF. CDR3 coding DNA: TGTGCCAGCAGTCCGTCCTTGGGAGGATACGAGCAGTACTTC.

The chain's CDR3 is CATSETGWNQPQHF. Written as DNA, the CDR3 is TGTGCCACCAGCGAAACGGGGTGGAATCAGCCCCAGCATTTT. The chain is built from TRBV15 and TRBJ1-5, with no clear D. This CDR3 has 14 residues. Per the germline V gene, CDR1 is LNHNV and CDR2 is YYDKDF (reference sequence). V lost 5 bases and J 4 bases, leaving 12 bases between the germline ends.

The gene calls are TRBV30 and TRBJ1-4, with 11 nucleotides matching TRBD1. CDR3 length equals 15 residues. CDR1 and CDR2 from the germline V gene are GTSNPN and SVGIG (reference sequence). The V segment lost 3 bases and the J segment 13 bases; nucleotides outside the gene matches: 13. As DNA, the CDR3 is TGTGCCTGGAGACCCCCCGGGACAGGGGGTTACGGACTGTTTTTT. Protein sequence: CAWRPPGTGGYGLFF.

The chain carries TRBV7-8 and TRBJ2-1; 9 bases map to TRBD1. The CDR3 consists of 14 residues. Unmatched junction bases numbered 1, after V lost 1 base and J lost 6 bases. In germline, CDR1 is SGHVS, CDR2 FQNEAQ. This chain's CDR3 is CASSLVGQGNEQFF. The DNA of the CDR3 is TGTGCCAGCAGCTTAGTGGGACAGGGCAATGAGCAGTTCTTC.

The rearrangement joins TRBV6-2 or TRBV6-3 to TRBJ2-1; D is unresolved. Trimming took off 2 bases at V and 9 bases at J, with 8 bases between the two ends. The germline V gene encodes CDR1 MNHEY and CDR2 SVGEGT. The CDR3 spans 12 residues. The DNA of the CDR3 is TGTGCCAGCAGTTACCCGACAACTGAGCAGTTCTTC. Translation: CASSYPTTEQFF.

V gene TRBV10-1 combines with J gene TRBJ2-1; TRBD1 is a possible D gene (6 bases). The CDR3 consists of 13 residues. V lost 5 bases and J 5 bases, leaving 10 bases between the germline ends. The germline V gene encodes CDR1 WNHNN and CDR2 SYGVQD (reference sequence). The CDR3, as DNA: TGCGCCAGCAGTCGACGACAGGACAATGAGCAGTTCTTC. This encodes CASSRRQDNEQFF.

This chain links TRBV27 with TRBJ1-2; a weak D match, TRBD1 (6 bases). Germline V gene data show CDR1 as MNHEY and CDR2 as SMNVEV (reference sequence). V lost 5 bases and J lost 6, with 19 bases in between. This CDR3 is built from 15 residues. The CDR3 coding sequence is TGTGCCAGCAGTCCCGTGGCTTACAGGGTTCATGGCTACACCTTC. As protein: CASSPVAYRVHGYTF.

The V and J genes are TRBV19 and TRBJ2-2; no clear D gene. Trimming shortened V by 8 bases and J by 6 bases, and 4 bases separated the two germline ends. This CDR3 spans 10 amino acids. Germline CDR1 LNHDA, CDR2 SQIVND (reference sequence). The CDR3 DNA reads TGTGCCAGTCGAGCCGGGGAGCTGTTTTTT. It encodes CASRAGELFF.

The chain is built from TRBV6-5 and TRBJ1-5; no clear D. The CDR3 length is 15 residues. V lost 3 bases and J lost 4, with 13 bases in between. Germline CDR1 and CDR2: MNHEY and SVGAGI. CDR3 sequence (DNA): TGTGCCAGCAGTTATTCGGGGAGTAGGAATCAGCCCCAGCATTTT. This gives the protein CASSYSGSRNQPQHF.